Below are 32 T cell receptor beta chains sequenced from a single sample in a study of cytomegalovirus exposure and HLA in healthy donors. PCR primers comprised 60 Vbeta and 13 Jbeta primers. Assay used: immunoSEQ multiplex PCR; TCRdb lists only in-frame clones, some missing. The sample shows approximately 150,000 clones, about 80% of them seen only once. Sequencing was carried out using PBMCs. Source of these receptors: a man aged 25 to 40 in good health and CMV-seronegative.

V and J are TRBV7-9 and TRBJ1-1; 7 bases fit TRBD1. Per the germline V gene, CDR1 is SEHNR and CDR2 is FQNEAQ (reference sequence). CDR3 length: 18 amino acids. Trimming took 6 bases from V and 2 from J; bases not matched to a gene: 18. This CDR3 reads CASREKVGTAQGNTEAFF. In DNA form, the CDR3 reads TGTGCCAGCAGAGAGAAGGTCGGGACAGCCCAGGGAAACACTGAAGCTTTCTTT.

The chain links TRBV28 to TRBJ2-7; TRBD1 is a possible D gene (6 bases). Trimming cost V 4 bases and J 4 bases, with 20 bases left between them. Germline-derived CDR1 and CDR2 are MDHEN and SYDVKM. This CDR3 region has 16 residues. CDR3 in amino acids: CASSWGDGTNVYEQYF. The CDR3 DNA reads TGTGCCAGCAGTTGGGGTGACGGGACAAACGTATACGAGCAGTACTTC.

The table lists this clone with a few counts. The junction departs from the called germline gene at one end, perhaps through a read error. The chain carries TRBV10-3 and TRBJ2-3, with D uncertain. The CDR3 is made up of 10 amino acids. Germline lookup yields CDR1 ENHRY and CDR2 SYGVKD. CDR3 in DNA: TGTGCCATCGGTGACCCGGTGCAGTATTTT. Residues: CAIGDPVQYF.

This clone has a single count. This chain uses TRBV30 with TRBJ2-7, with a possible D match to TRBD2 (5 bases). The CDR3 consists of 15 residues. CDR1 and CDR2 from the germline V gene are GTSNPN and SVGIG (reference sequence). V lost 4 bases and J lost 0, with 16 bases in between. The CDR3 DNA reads TGTGCCTGGACCCGCCCCCGGGGTCTCTCCTACGAGCAGTACTTC. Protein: CAWTRPRGLSYEQYF.

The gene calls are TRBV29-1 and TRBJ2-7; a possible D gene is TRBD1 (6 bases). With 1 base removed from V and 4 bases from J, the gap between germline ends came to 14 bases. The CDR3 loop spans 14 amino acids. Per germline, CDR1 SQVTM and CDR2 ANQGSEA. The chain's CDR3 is CSVEVGTLTYEQYF. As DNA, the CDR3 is TGCAGCGTTGAAGTTGGGACACTTACATACGAGCAGTACTTC.

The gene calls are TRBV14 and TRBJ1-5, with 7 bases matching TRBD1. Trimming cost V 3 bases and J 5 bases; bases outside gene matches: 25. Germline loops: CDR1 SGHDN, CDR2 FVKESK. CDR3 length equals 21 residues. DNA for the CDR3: TGTGCCAGCAGCCACGGGGGGGGACCGGGACAGAGACACCCGGCCGATCAGCCCCAGCATTTT. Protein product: CASSHGGGPGQRHPADQPQHF.

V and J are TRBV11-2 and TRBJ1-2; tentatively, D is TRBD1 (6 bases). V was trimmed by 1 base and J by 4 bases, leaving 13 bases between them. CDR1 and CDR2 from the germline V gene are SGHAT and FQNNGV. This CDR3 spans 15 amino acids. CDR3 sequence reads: CASSLGAGAGYGYTF. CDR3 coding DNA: TGTGCCAGCAGCTTAGGCGCGGGGGCTGGCTATGGCTACACCTTC.

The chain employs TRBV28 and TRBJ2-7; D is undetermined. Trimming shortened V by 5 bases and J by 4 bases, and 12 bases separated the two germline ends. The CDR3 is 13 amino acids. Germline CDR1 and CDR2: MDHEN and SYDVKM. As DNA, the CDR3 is TGTGCCAGCAGTCTCTTGGCAAGATACGAGCAGTACTTC. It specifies CASSLLARYEQYF.

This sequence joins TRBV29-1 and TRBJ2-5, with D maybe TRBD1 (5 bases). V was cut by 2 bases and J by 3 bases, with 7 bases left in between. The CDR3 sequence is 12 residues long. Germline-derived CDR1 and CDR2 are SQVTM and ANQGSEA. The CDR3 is CSVELGEETQYF. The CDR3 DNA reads TGCAGCGTTGAATTAGGGGAAGAGACCCAGTACTTC.

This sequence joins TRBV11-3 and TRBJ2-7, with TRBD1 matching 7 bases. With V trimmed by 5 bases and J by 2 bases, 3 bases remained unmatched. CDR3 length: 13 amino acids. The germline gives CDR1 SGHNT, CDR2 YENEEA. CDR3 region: CASSPTGTYEQYF. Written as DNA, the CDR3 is TGTGCCAGCAGCCCGACAGGGACCTACGAGCAGTACTTC.

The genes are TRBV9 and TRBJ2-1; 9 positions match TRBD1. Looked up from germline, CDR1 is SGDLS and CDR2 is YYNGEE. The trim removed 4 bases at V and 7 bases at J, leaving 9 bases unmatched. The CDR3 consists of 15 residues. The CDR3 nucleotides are TGTGCCAGCAGCTCGGGACAGGGAATAGGGAATGAGCAGTTCTTC. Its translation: CASSSGQGIGNEQFF.

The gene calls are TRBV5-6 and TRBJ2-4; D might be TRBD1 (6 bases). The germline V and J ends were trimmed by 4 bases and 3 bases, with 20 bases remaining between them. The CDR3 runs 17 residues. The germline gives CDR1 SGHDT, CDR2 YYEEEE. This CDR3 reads CASSTAFWGLGKNIQYF. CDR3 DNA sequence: TGTGCCAGCAGCACGGCTTTCTGGGGGCTTGGCAAAAACATTCAGTACTTC.

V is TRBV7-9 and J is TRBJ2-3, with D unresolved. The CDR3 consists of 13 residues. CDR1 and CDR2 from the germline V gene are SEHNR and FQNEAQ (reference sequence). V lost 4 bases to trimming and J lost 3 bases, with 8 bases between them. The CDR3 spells CASSSAGTDTQYF. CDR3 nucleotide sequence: TGTGCCAGCAGCTCGGCCGGGACAGATACGCAGTATTTT. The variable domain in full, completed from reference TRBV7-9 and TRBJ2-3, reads DTGVSQNPRHKITKRGQNVTFRCDPISEHNRLYWYRQTLGQGPEFLTYFQNEAQLEKSRLLSDRFSAERPKGSFSTLEIQRTEQGDSAMYLCASSSAGTDTQYFGPGTRLTVL.

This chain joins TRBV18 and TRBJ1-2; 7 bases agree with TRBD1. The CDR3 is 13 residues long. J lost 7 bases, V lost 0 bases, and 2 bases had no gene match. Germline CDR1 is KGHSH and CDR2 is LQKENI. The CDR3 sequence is CASSPPQGVGYTF. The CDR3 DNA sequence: TGTGCCAGCTCACCACCTCAGGGGGTTGGCTACACCTTC.

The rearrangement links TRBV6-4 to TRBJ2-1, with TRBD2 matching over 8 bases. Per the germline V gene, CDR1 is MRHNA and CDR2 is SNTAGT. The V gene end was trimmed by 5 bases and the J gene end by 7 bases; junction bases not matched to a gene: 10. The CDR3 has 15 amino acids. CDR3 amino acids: CASSLTGGRLNEQFF. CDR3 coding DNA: TGTGCCAGCAGTTTGACGGGAGGGCGATTAAATGAGCAGTTCTTC.

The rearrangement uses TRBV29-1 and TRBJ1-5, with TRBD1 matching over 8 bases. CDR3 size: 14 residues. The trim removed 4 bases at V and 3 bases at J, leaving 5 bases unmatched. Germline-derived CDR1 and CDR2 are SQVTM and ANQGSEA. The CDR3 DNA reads TGCAGCGTTGGGACAGGGCAACACAATCAGCCCCAGCATTTT. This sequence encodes CSVGTGQHNQPQHF.

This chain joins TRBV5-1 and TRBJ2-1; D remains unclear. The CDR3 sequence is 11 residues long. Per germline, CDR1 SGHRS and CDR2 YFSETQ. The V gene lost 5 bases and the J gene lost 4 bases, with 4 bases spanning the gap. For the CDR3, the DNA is TGCGCCAGCAGTCTATACAATGAGCAGTTCTTC. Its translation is CASSLYNEQFF.

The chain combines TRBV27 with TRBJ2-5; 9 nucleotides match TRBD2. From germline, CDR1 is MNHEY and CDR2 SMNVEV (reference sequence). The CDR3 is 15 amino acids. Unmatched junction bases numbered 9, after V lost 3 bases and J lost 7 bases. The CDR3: CASSFLAGLDRTQYF. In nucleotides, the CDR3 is TGTGCCAGCAGTTTCCTAGCGGGACTAGATAGGACCCAGTACTTC.

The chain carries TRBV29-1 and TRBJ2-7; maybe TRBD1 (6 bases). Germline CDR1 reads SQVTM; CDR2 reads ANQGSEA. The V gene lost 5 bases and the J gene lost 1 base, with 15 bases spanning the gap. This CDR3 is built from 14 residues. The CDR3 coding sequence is TGCAGCGTTTCCCCGACAGGTCCATCCTACGAGCAGTACTTC. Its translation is CSVSPTGPSYEQYF.

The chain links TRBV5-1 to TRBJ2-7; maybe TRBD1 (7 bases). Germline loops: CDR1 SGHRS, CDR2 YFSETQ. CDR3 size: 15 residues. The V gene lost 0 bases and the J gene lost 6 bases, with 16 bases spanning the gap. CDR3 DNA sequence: TGCGCCAGCAGCTTGGACGTGGAGGGGGCCGGCGAGCAGTACTTC. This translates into CASSLDVEGAGEQYF.

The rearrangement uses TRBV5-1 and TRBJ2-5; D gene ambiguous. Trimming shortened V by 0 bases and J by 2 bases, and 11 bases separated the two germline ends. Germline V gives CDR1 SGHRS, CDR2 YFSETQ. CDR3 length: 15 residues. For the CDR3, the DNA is TGCGCCAGCAGCTTGGTTGGTCAGATACAAGAGACCCAGTACTTC. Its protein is CASSLVGQIQETQYF. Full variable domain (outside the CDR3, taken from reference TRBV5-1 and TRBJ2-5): KAGVTQTPRYLIKTRGQQVTLSCSPISGHRSVSWYQQTPGQGLQFLFEYFSETQRNKGNFPGRFSGRQFSNSRSEMNVSTLELGDSALYLCASSLVGQIQETQYFGPGTRLLVL.

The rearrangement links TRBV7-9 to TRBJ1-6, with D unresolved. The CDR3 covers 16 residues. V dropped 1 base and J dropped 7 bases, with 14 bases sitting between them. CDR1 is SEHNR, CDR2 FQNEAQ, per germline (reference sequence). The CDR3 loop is CASSLGGLFANSPLHF. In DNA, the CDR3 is TGTGCCAGCAGCTTAGGAGGGCTTTTTGCGAATTCACCCCTCCACTTT.

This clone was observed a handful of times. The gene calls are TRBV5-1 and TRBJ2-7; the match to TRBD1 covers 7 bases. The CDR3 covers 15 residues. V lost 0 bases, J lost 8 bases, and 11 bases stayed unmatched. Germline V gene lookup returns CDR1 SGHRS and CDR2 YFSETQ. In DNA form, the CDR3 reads TGCGCCAGCAGCTTGGGGGGACAGCTAAGCCCACAGCAGTACTTC. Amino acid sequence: CASSLGGQLSPQQYF.

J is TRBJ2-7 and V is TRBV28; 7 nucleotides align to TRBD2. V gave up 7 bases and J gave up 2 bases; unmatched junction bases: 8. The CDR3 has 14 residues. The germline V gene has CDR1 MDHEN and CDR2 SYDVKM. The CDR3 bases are TGTGCCAGCATCCCGGGACTATTCACCTACGAGCAGTACTTC. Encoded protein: CASIPGLFTYEQYF.

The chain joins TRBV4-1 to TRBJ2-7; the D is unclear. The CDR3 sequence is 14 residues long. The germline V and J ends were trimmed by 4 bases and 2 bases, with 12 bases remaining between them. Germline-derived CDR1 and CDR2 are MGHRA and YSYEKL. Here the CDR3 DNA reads TGCGCCAGCAGCCGTTCTCCAGAAACCTACGAGCAGTACTTC. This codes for CASSRSPETYEQYF.

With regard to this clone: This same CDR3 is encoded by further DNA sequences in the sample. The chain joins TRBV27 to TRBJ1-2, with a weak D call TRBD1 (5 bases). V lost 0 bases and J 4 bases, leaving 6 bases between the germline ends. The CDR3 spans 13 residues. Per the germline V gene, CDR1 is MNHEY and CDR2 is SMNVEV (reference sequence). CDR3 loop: CASSLSGGYGYTF. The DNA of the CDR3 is TGTGCCAGCAGTTTATCGGGGGGCTATGGCTACACCTTC.

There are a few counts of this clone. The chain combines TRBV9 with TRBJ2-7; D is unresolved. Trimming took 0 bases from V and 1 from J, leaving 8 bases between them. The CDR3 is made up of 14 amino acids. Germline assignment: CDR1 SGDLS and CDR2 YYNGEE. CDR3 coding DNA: TGTGCCAGCAGCGTAGGGCAGGATTCCTACGAGCAGTACTTC. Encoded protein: CASSVGQDSYEQYF.

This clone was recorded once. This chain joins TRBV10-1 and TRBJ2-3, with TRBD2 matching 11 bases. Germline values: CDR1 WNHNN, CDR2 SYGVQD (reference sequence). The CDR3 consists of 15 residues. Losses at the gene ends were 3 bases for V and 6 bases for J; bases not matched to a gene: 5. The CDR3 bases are TGCGCCAGCAGTGATGCTAGCGGGGGGTCGGATACGCAGTATTTT. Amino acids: CASSDASGGSDTQYF.

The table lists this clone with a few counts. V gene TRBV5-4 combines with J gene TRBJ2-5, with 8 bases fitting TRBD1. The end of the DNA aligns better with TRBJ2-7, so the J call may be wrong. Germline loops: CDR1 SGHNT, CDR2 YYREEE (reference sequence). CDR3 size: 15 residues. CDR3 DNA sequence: TGTGCCAGCAGCCCGGGTGGGACAGGTGTCTACGAGCAGTACTTC. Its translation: CASSPGGTGVYEQYF.

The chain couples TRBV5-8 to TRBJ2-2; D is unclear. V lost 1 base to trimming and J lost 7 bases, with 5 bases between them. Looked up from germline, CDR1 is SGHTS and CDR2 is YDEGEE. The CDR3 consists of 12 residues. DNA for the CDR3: TGTGCCAGCAGCTTGTCGTTCGGGGAGCTGTTTTTT. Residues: CASSLSFGELFF. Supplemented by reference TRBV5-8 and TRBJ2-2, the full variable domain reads EAGVTQSPTHLIKTRGQQATLRCSPISGHTSVYWYQQALGLGLQFLLWYDEGEERNRGNFPPRFSGRQFPNYSSELNVNALELEDSALYLCASSLSFGELFFGEGSRLTVL.

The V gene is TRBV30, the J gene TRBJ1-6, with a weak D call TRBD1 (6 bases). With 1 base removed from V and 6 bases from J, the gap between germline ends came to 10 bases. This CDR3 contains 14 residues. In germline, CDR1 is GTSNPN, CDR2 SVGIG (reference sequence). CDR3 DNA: TGTGCCTGGAGTGACCGGGGGGCTAATTCACCCCTCCACTTT. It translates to CAWSDRGANSPLHF.

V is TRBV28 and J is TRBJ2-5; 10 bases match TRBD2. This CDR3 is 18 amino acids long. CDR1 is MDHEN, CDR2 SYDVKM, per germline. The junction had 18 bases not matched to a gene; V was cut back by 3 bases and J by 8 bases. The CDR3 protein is CASSLTGSGGARRSTQYF. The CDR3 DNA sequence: TGTGCCAGCAGTTTGACTGGGAGCGGGGGGGCCCGGCGGAGTACCCAGTACTTC. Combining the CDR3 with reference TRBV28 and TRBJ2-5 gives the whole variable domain DVKVTQSSRYLVKRTGEKVFLECVQDMDHENMFWYRQDPGLGLRLIYFSYDVKMKEKGDIPEGYSVSREKKERFSLILESASTNQTSMYLCASSLTGSGGARRSTQYFGPGTRLLVL.